Listed below are T cell receptor beta chains from one sample, sequenced in a study of shared clonotypes between healthy human individuals. The protocol was immunoSEQ multiplex PCR, while the TCRdb copy is restricted to in-frame clones and leaves out a portion. The table shows about 2.1 million clones, with just over 90% occurring only once. Sample: naive CD8+ T cells from PBMCs. The receptors derive from a man aged 18-30 years in good health. Some clones in this sample may be carry-over from other donors' samples. Each CDR3 is given with its conserved first and last residue. D genes are given only for firm matches. The size entry is marked missing in some rows and otherwise reads once, few, many or a size class.

D,J,size,V,DNA,CDR3
.,TRBJ1-5,.,TRBV9,TGTGCCAGCAGCTCCGGACGGGACAATCAGCCCCAGCATTTT,CASSSGRDNQPQHF
TRBD1,TRBJ2-7,.,TRBV10-2,TGCGCCAGCAGTGAGAGGGGACAGGGTTGGGACGAGCAGTACTTC,CASSERGQGWDEQYF
TRBD2,TRBJ2-2,.,TRBV19,TGTGCCAGTAGCCAAAAACCCGGGAGGGCCGGGGAGCTGTTTTTT,CASSQKPGRAGELFF
.,TRBJ2-7,.,TRBV27,TGTGCCAGCAGTTTTGGTCCCTCCTACGAGCAGTACTTC,CASSFGPSYEQYF
.,TRBJ2-3,.,TRBV9,TGTGCCAGCAGTCCAGGGGGGGCGCCCCCTCTAGATACGCAGTATTTT,CASSPGGAPPLDTQYF
.,TRBJ2-7,.,TRBV29-1,TGCAGCGTCATCGCCCCGGGACCGAGCTACGAGCAGTACTTC,CSVIAPGPSYEQYF
TRBD2,TRBJ2-7,.,TRBV11-2,TGTGCCAGCAGCTTAGGGAGCGGGGAATCCTACGAGCAGTACTTC,CASSLGSGESYEQYF
TRBD1,TRBJ2-3,once,TRBV29-1,TGCAGCGTCGAGGACAGGGGCGATACGCAGTATTTT,CSVEDRGDTQYF
TRBD1,TRBJ1-1,.,TRBV11-2,TGTGCCAGCAGCTTAGACCCCGGGACAGTGAACACTGAAGCTTTCTTT,CASSLDPGTVNTEAFF
.,TRBJ2-7,once,TRBV4-1,TGCGCCAGCAGCCCGGGGCCCCCCTACGAGCAGTACTTC,CASSPGPPYEQYF
.,TRBJ1-4,.,TRBV6-1,TGTGCCAGCAGTGAAGGGATCCGTGAAAAACTGTTTTTT,CASSEGIREKLFF
.,TRBJ2-1,.,TRBV27,TGTGCCAGCACTCCTGGGCCAGGTGCTGGCGGTGAGCAGTTCTTC,CASTPGPGAGGEQFF
TRBD2,TRBJ2-7,.,TRBV5-1,TGCGCCAGCAGGGTTGTGCGGGAGTTATCTAACGAGCAGTACTTC,CASRVVRELSNEQYF
TRBD2,TRBJ2-7,.,TRBV29-1,TGCAGCGTTCCTAAACATAGCGGGAGGAGGTACGAGCAGTACTTC,CSVPKHSGRRYEQYF
TRBD2,TRBJ2-1,once,TRBV19,TGTGCCAGTAGTATTCTAGGCGGGAGGGCCGGTGATGAGCAGTTCTTC,CASSILGGRAGDEQFF
TRBD1,TRBJ1-1,few,TRBV19,TGTGCCAGTAGTGTAGGACAGGGGAACACTGAAGCTTTCTTT,CASSVGQGNTEAFF
TRBD2,TRBJ2-1,once,TRBV27,TGTGCCAGCAGTTTAAGCGGGAGGTCGTCCTACAATGAGCAGTTCTTC,CASSLSGRSSYNEQFF
.,TRBJ1-2,.,TRBV5-4,TGTGCCAGCAGCCGACAAGGCGCATCCTATGGCTACACCTTC,CASSRQGASYGYTF
.,TRBJ1-5,.,TRBV19,TGTGCCAGTAGTACGAACACCGCAAGTCAGCCCCAGCATTTT,CASSTNTASQPQHF
.,TRBJ1-1,.,TRBV9,TGTGCCAGCAGCGTAGATCCGGGAAAAAGTTTGAACACTGAAGCTTTCTTT,CASSVDPGKSLNTEAFF
.,TRBJ2-7,.,TRBV28,TGTGCCAGCTCACCACGACCGGGGTCTGGAGAGCAGTACTTC,CASSPRPGSGEQYF
.,TRBJ1-1,few,TRBV2,TGTGCCAGCAGTGAAATAGCGACGGTGAACACTGAAGCTTTCTTT,CASSEIATVNTEAFF
.,TRBJ1-1,.,TRBV4-2,TGTGCCAGCAGCCAAGTAGGGGAGAACACTGAAGCTTTCTTT,CASSQVGENTEAFF
.,TRBJ1-2,.,TRBV2,TGTGCCAGCAGTGACAGACCAGGCTATGGCTACACCTTC,CASSDRPGYGYTF
.,TRBJ2-7,.,TRBV19,TGTGCCAGTAGTTGGACCGTTAACTACGAGCAGTACTTC,CASSWTVNYEQYF
.,TRBJ1-2,.,TRBV27,TGTGCCAGCGCCCCATGGGGAAGTGGGAGCGGGTATGGCTACACCTTC,CASAPWGSGSGYGYTF
.,TRBJ1-1,once,TRBV27,TGTGCCAGCAGAAATAAGAACACTGAAGCTTTCTTT,CASRNKNTEAFF